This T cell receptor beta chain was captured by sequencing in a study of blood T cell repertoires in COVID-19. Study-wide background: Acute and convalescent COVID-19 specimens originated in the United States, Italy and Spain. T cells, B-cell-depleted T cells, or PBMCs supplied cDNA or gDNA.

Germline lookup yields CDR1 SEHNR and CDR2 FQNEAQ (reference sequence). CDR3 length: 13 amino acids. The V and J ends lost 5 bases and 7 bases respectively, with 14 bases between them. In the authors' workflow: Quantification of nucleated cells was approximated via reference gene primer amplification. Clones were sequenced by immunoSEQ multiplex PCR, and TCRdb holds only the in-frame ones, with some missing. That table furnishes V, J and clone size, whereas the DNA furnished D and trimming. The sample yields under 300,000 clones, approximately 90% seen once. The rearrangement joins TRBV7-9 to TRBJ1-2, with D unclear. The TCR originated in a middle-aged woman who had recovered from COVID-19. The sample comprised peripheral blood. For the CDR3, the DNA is TGTGCCAGCAGCGATCACCAACGGGGTGGCTACACCTTC. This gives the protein CASSDHQRGGYTF.